This record covers a single T cell receptor beta chain. Its antigen is not identified. This record comes from a study of type 1 and type 2 diabetes patients. Study details: Participants included type 1 and type 2 diabetes patients plus nondiabetic controls.

Roughly 9.7 milliliters of peripheral blood were collected from each participant. V was pared by 1 base and J by 1 base, with 2 bases between. Germline CDR1 is LNHDA and CDR2 is SQIVND (reference sequence). CDR3 size: 14 residues. Whole-study findings and limits: A median of one highly-expanded CD4+ clone, covering about 4% of reads, occurred in type 2 diabetes.

Genomic DNA was the PCR template. The TCR beta CDR3 region was amplified using 30 forward and 13 reverse primers. One entry per CDR3 protein, called by TCRdb with MiXCR from the multiplex PCR reads. The repertoire includes approximately 260,000 distinct CDR3 sequences, approximately 45% of them detected once, and roughly 13% sits in the top ten. The V gene is TRBV19, the J gene TRBJ2-6; no reliable D call. The clonotype originates from a man in his late teens or twenties with type 2 diabetes. The sequenced sample consisted of peripheral blood mononuclear cells (PBMCs). CDR3 in DNA: TGTGCCAGTAGTATAGCGTCTGGGGCCAACGTCCTGACTTTC. Translation gives CASSIASGANVLTF.